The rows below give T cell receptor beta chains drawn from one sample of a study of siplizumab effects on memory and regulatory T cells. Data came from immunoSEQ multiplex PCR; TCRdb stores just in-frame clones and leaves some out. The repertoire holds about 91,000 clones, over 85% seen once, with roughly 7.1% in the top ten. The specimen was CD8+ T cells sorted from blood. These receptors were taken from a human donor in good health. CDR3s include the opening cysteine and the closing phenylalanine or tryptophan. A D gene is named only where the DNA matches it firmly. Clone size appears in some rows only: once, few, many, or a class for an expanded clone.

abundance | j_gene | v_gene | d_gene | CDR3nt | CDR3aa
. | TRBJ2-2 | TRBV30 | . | TGTGCCTGGTGGACACCGCTGAACACCGGGGAGCTGTTTTTT | CAWWTPLNTGELFF
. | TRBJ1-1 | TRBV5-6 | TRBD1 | TGTGCCAGCAGCCCGGTAACAGGGGGCACTGAAGCTTTCTTT | CASSPVTGGTEAFF
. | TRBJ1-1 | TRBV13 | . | TGTGCCAGCAGCTTAAGGCGCCAGATGAACACTGAAGCTTTCTTT | CASSLRRQMNTEAFF
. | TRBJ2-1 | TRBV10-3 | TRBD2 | TGTGCCATCGGGCATAGCGGGAGTTCCTACAATGAGCAGTTCTTC | CAIGHSGSSYNEQFF
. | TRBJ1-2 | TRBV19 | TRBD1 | TGTGCCAGTAGTGACCTAAGACAGGGGAGGTCTGGCTACACCTTC | CASSDLRQGRSGYTF
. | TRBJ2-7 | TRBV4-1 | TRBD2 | TGCGCCAGCAGCCAAGATCTTGGGACTAGTTATCTAAGCTACGAGCAGTACTTC | CASSQDLGTSYLSYEQYF
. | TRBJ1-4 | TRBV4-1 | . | TGCGCCAGCAGCCCCCGAAGAGCGGATAATGAAAAACTGTTTTTT | CASSPRRADNEKLFF
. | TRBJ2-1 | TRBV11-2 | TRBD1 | TGTGCCAGCAGCCGTGAAGCTCAGGGGGATGAGCAGTTCTTC | CASSREAQGDEQFF
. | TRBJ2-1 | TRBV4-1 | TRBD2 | TGCGCCAGCAGCCAAGATAGCGGGGCTACCTACAATGAGCAGTTCTTC | CASSQDSGATYNEQFF
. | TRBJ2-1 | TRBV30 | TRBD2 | TGTGCCTGGAGAGACCAACTAGCGGGGACCTACAATGAGCAGTTCTTC | CAWRDQLAGTYNEQFF
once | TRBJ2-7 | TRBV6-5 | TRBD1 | TGTGCCAGCAGTCCCCGGACAGGGTTATACGAGCAGTACTTC | CASSPRTGLYEQYF
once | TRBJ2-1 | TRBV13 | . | TGTGCCAGCAGCTTCTTGCGTGAGCAGTTCTTC | CASSFLREQFF
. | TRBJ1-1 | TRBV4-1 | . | TGCGCCAGCAACTTCGGGTACGGGAACACTGAAGCTTTCTTT | CASNFGYGNTEAFF
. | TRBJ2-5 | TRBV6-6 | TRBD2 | TGTGCCAGCAGACTCGGACTAGCGGGGGGCTTCGAGACCCAGTACTTC | CASRLGLAGGFETQYF
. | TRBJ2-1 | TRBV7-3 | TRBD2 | TGTGCCAGCAGCAAACTAGCGGGAGGGCCGACTGAGCAGTTCTTC | CASSKLAGGPTEQFF
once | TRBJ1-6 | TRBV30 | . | TGTGCCTGGAGTGTACCAGGGCTTAATTCACCCCTCCACTTT | CAWSVPGLNSPLHF
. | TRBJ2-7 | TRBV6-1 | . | TGTGCCAGCAGTGAAGCTACCCGAGGTCTAACTGACGAGCAGTACTTC | CASSEATRGLTDEQYF
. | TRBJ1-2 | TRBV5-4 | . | TGTGCCAGCAGCTTGTGGCAGGACTATGGCTACACCTTC | CASSLWQDYGYTF
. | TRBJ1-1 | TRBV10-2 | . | TGCGCCAGCAGAGGGGACACTAGGCCGGGAGCTTTCTTT | CASRGDTRPGAFF
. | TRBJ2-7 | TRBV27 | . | TGTGCCAGCTCCGGGGTTTCTCGGGAGCAGTACTTC | CASSGVSREQYF
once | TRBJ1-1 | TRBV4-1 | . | TGCGCCAGCAGCCTGGGAACGAACACTGAAGCTTTCTTT | CASSLGTNTEAFF
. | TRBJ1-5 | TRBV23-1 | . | TGCGCCAGCAGTCAATCGAAGCCTAATAGCAATCAGCCCCAGCATTTT | CASSQSKPNSNQPQHF
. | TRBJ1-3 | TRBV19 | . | TGTGCCAGTAGTATGTGGGGATCTGGAAACACCATATATTTT | CASSMWGSGNTIYF
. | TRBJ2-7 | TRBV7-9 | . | TGTGCCAGCAGCCCTCGACAGGCCTACTACGAGCAGTACTTC | CASSPRQAYYEQYF
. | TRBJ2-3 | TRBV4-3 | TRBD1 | TGCGCCAGCAGCCAATCGTCCAGGGGGCAATCAGATACGCAGTATTTT | CASSQSSRGQSDTQYF
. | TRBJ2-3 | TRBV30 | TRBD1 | TGTGCCTGGAGTCCCGGGACAGTTGGCACAGATACGCAGTATTTT | CAWSPGTVGTDTQYF
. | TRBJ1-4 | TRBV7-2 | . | TGTGCCAGCAGCGATAGCGGCGGGGTTAATGAAAAACTGTTTTTT | CASSDSGGVNEKLFF
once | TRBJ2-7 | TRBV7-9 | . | TGTGCCAGCAGCTACCCCGTTAGCTCCTACGAGCAGTACTTC | CASSYPVSSYEQYF
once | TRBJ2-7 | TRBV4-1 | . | TGCGCCAGCAGCCAGCGGGACACCGAGACCGAGCAGTACTTC | CASSQRDTETEQYF
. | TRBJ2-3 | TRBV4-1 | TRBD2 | TGCGCCAGCAGCCACGTACTTAGCGGGGGGGCCCCAGATACGCAGTATTTT | CASSHVLSGGAPDTQYF
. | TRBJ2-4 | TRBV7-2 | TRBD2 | TGTGCCAGCAGCTTAGATTTCCGGGGGGTAGCCAAAAACATTCAGTACTTC | CASSLDFRGVAKNIQYF
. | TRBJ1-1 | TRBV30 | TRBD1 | TGTGCCTGGAGTTCTCTTATGACAGGGACGGGTACTGAAGCTTTCTTT | CAWSSLMTGTGTEAFF
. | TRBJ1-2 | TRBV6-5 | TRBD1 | TGTGCCAGCAGTCCATCACGGACAGGGGACTATGGCTACACCTTC | CASSPSRTGDYGYTF
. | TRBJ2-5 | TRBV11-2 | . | TGTGCCAGCAGCTTGGTATTCTTCGGGGAGACCCAGTACTTC | CASSLVFFGETQYF